This T cell receptor beta chain was captured in a study of T cells in Graves' hyperthyroidism and ophthalmopathy. Study results and limitations: The model made its ophthalmopathy prediction, and onset followed a median about 6 months later. A model built on 13 V-J features separated ophthalmopathy from stable hyperthyroidism.

A note on this clonotype: No antigen is known for it.

Germline V gene sequence: CDR1 SQVTM, CDR2 ANQGSEA. V was trimmed by 6 bases and J by 2 bases, leaving 8 bases between them. The CDR3 contains 12 residues. Template material for amplifying TCR beta CDR3 regions consisted of RNA transcripts. The HTBI primer set was used in a first-round RT-PCR of the TCR CDR3. TCRdb fed the multiplex PCR reads into MiXCR, producing one record per CDR3 protein. The sample carries approximately 700,000 distinct CDR3 sequences, 45% recorded once. Source material: peripheral blood or thyroid tissue (not recorded which). The TCR comes from an adult man with Graves' disease, either hyperthyroidism or ophthalmopathy (not recorded which). V is TRBV29-1 and J is TRBJ1-5; D not certain. CDR3 sequence (DNA): TGCAGCGTCAAAACAGGCAATCAGCCCCAGCATTTT. Translated: CSVKTGNQPQHF. The complete variable domain, with remaining parts taken from reference TRBV29-1 and TRBJ1-5, reads SAVISQKPSRDICQRGTSLTIQCQVDSQVTMMFWYRQQPGQSLTLIATANQGSEATYESGFVIDKFPISRPNLTFSTLTVSNMSPEDSSIYLCSVKTGNQPQHFGDGTRLSIL.